This paragraph covers one T cell receptor beta chain sequence. TCRdb redid the calling of the 5' RACE reads with MiXCR, one entry per CDR3 protein. This sample carries 250,000 to 300,000 distinct CDR3 sequences, about 20% of them seen once, and the ten largest clones take 7.5% to 9.5%. This specimen comes from a study of CD8 T cells in ankylosing spondylitis. V dropped 5 bases and J dropped 4 bases, with 17 bases sitting between them. The CDR3 runs 15 residues. Germline CDR1 reads MNHEY; CDR2 reads SMNVEV (reference sequence). The clonotype was recovered from a male donor with ankylosing spondylitis or in good health (not recorded which). The rearrangement links TRBV27 to TRBJ2-5; D is perhaps TRBD1 or TRBD2 (5 bases each). The sample consisted of blood, either unsorted or a sorted T cell fraction (not recorded which). CDR3 DNA sequence: TGTGCCAGCAGTCGGGTTAGGGACGGCTTAGAGACCCAGTACTTC. This sequence encodes CASSRVRDGLETQYF.